This entry lists 8 T cell receptor beta chains sequenced from one sample in a study of regulatory T cells in long-lasting Graves disease. Combining iRepertoire HTBI primers with Arm-PCR of CDR3 regions, the authors built TCR beta libraries. In TCRdb, the multiplex PCR reads were re-called with MiXCR into one record per CDR3 protein. Among 200,000 to 250,000 distinct CDR3 sequences, roughly 20% were seen once, and the ten largest hold roughly 10%. Time point: newly diagnosed GD, antithyroid drugs for less than 3 months. Following extraction of RNA from PBMCs, that RNA was used to make the TCR library. These data are also associated with another study on T cells in Graves' hyperthyroidism and ophthalmopathy.

Source: peripheral blood mononuclear cells (PBMCs), taken at new diagnosis, from a patient treated with antithyroid drugs. The receptor set was obtained from a woman aged 30 to 39 with Graves disease.

This clonotype was found a few times. A read error is possible here, since a much larger clone lies one base away. Because it lacks the conserved phenylalanine or tryptophan at the end, this CDR3 is likely a read error. This chain connects TRBV6-2 or TRBV6-3 to TRBJ2-7; TRBD1 aligns across 7 bases. Trimming took 4 bases from V and 2 from J; bases not matched to a gene: 5. The CDR3 length is 14 residues. From germline, CDR1 is MNHEY and CDR2 SVGEGT. CDR3: CASSSPTGPYEQYL. CDR3 bases: TGTGCCAGCAGTTCCCCGACAGGGCCCTACGAGCAGTACCTC.

This clonotype was recorded many times. The chain has TRBV24-1 and TRBJ2-2; a possible D gene is TRBD1 (5 bases). CDR3 length: 17 amino acids. The germline V gene encodes CDR1 KGHDR and CDR2 SFDVKD. V dropped 0 bases and J dropped 4 bases, with 14 bases sitting between them. In DNA form, the CDR3 reads TGTGCCACCAGTGATTTGGGGGCTTTGGCCGGCACCGGGGAGCTGTTTTTT. This encodes CATSDLGALAGTGELFF.

This clonotype was found a few times. This may come from a read error, since a much larger clone is one base off. The V and J genes are TRBV30 and TRBJ1-5; D perhaps matches TRBD1 (5 bases). The CDR3 covers 17 residues. Germline V lookup: CDR1 GTSNPN, CDR2 SVGIG (reference sequence). As DNA, the CDR3 is TGTGCCTTGAGTACAAGGGACGGTCTTACGGGCAATCAGCCCCAGCATTTT. Protein product: CALSTRDGLTGNQPQHF. The complete variable domain, with remaining parts taken from reference TRBV30 and TRBJ1-5, reads SQTIHQWPATLVQPVGSPLSLECTVEGTSNPNLYWYRQAAGRGLQLLFYSVGIGQISSEVPQNLSASRPQDRQFILSSKKLLLSDSGFYLCALSTRDGLTGNQPQHFGDGTRLSIL.

Many counts were recorded for this clonotype. The chain joins TRBV2 to TRBJ2-2, with D uncertain. This CDR3 spans 14 amino acids. CDR1 SNHLY and CDR2 FYNNEI come from the germline V gene. The V gene lost 5 bases and the J gene lost 3 bases, with 10 bases spanning the gap. CDR3 loop: CASSFYVDTGELFF. In nucleotides, the CDR3 is TGTGCCAGCAGTTTCTACGTGGACACCGGGGAGCTGTTTTTT.

The sample holds many counts of this clonotype. V gene TRBV3-1 combines with J gene TRBJ1-1, with D unresolved. The V end lost 0 bases, the J end lost 11 bases, and 10 bases lay between the germline ends. CDR3 size: 12 residues. The germline V gene has CDR1 LGHDT and CDR2 YNNKEL (reference sequence). The CDR3 reads CASSQDGPRAFF. Here the CDR3 DNA reads TGTGCCAGCAGCCAAGATGGGCCAAGGGCTTTCTTT. Complete variable domain (other parts from reference TRBV3-1 and TRBJ1-1): DTAVSQTPKYLVTQMGNDKSIKCEQNLGHDTMYWYKQDSKKFLKIMFSYNNKELIINETVPNRFSPKSPDKAHLNLHINSLELGDSAVYFCASSQDGPRAFFGQGTRLTVV.

This clonotype has a count of ten or more. This chain connects TRBV19 to TRBJ1-1, with D uncertain. Trimming pared 4 bases from V and 4 bases from J, leaving 13 bases between. The CDR3 loop spans 14 amino acids. The germline V gene has CDR1 LNHDA and CDR2 SQIVND (reference sequence). The CDR3 reads CASSTGILGTEAFF. The CDR3 DNA reads TGTGCCAGTAGTACCGGGATTCTGGGCACTGAAGCTTTCTTT. The whole variable domain, filled in from reference TRBV19 and TRBJ1-1, reads DGGITQSPKYLFRKEGQNVTLSCEQNLNHDAMYWYRQDPGQGLRLIYYSQIVNDFQKGDIAEGYSVSREKKESFPLTVTSAQKNPTAFYLCASSTGILGTEAFFGQGTRLTVV.

This clonotype was recorded many times. The V and J genes are TRBV10-3 and TRBJ1-1; D perhaps matches TRBD1 (6 bases). The germline V and J ends were trimmed by 6 bases and 0 bases, with 11 bases remaining between them. Germline values: CDR1 ENHRY, CDR2 SYGVKD. This CDR3 has 14 residues. CDR3 protein: CAIRPRTVNTEAFF. For the CDR3, the DNA is TGTGCCATCAGGCCAAGGACAGTGAACACTGAAGCTTTCTTT.

This clonotype was seen at least ten times. The genes are TRBV12-3 or TRBV12-4 and TRBJ1-2; no definite D call. There are 13 residues in the CDR3. The ends were cut back, 1 base at V and 8 bases at J, with 11 bases in the middle. Here the CDR3 DNA reads TGTGCCAGCAGTTTAGGCAGTATCATGGGCTACACCTTC. Its translation is CASSLGSIMGYTF.